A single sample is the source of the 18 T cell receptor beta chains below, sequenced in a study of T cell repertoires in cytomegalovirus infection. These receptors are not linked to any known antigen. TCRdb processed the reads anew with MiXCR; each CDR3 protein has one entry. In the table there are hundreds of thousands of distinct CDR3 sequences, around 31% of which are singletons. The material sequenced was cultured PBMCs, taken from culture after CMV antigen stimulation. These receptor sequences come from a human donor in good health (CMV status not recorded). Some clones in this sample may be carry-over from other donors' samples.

The DNA of the CDR3 is TGTGCCAGCCTCCAGTCCCCCAATCAGCCCCAGCATTTT. It codes for CASLQSPNQPQHF. The chain employs TRBV18 and TRBJ1-5; D unresolved. V was clipped by 8 bases and J by 3 bases, with 11 bases between them. This CDR3 has 13 amino acids. Germline CDR1 KGHSH, CDR2 LQKENI.

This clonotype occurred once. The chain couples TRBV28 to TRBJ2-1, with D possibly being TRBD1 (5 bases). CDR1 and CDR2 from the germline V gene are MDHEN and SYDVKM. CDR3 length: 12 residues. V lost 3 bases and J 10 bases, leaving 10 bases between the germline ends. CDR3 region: CASSLGPQEQFF. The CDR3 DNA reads TGTGCCAGCAGTTTGGGGCCACAGGAGCAGTTCTTC.

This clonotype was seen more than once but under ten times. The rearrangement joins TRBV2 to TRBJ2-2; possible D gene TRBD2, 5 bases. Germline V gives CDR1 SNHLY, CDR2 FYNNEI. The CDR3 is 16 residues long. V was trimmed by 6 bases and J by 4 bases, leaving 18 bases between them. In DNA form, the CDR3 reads TGTGCCAGCAGCGTCAGAGGACTTTCCTTCACCGGGGAGCTGTTTTTT. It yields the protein CASSVRGLSFTGELFF.

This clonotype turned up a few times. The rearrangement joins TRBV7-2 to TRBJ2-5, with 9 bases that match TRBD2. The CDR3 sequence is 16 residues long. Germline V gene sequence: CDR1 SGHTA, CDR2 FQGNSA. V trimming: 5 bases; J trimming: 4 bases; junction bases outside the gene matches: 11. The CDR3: CASSPRGSAGGETQYF. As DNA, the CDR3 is TGTGCCAGCAGCCCAAGAGGTTCAGCGGGGGGAGAGACCCAGTACTTC.

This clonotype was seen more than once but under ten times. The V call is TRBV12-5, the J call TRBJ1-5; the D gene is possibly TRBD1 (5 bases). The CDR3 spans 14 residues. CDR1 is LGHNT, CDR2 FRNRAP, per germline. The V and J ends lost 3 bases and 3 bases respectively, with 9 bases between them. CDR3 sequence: CASGLGHDNQPQHF. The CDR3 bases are TGTGCTAGTGGTTTAGGACACGACAATCAGCCCCAGCATTTT. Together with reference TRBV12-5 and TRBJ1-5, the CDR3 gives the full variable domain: DARVTQTPRHKVTEMGQEVTMRCQPILGHNTVFWYRQTMMQGLELLAYFRNRAPLDDSGMPKDRFSAEMPDATLATLKIQPSEPRDSAVYFCASGLGHDNQPQHFGDGTRLSIL.

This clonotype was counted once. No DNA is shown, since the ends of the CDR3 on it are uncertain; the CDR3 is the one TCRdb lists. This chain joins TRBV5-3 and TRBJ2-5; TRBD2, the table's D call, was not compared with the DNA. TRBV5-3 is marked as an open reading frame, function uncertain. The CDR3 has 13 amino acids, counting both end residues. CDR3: CASSLPASGYECF.

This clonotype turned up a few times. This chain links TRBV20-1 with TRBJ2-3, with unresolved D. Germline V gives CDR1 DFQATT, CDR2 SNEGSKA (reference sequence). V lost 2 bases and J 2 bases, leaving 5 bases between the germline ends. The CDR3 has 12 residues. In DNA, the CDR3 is TGCAGTGCTAGAAGACCCACAGATACGCAGTATTTT. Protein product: CSARRPTDTQYF.

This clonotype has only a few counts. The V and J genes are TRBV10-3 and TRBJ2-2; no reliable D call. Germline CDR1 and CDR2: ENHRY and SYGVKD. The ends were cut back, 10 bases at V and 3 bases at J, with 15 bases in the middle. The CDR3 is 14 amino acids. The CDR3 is CASRTLKDTGELFF. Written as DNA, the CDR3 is TGTGCCAGTCGGACCTTGAAGGACACCGGGGAGCTGTTTTTT.

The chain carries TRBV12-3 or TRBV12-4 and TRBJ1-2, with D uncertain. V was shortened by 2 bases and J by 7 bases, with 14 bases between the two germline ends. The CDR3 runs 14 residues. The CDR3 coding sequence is TGTGCCAGCAGTTTAAGTTTCTCAGATAGTGGCTACACCTTC. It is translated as CASSLSFSDSGYTF.

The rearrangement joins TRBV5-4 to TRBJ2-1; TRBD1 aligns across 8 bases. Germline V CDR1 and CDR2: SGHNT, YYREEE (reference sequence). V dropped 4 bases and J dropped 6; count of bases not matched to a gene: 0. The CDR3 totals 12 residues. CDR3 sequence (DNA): TGTGCCAGCAGCGGACAGGGCAATGAGCAGTTCTTC. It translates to CASSGQGNEQFF. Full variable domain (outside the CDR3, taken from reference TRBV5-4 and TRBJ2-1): ETGVTQSPTHLIKTRGQQVTLRCSSQSGHNTVSWYQQALGQGPQFIFQYYREEENGRGNFPPRFSGLQFPNYSSELNVNALELDDSALYLCASSGQGNEQFFGPGTRLTVL.

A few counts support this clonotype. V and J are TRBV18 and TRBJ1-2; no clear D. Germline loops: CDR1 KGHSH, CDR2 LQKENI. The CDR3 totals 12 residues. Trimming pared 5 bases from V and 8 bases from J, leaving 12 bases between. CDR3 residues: CASSGGFGGYTF. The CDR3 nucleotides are TGTGCCAGCTCAGGCGGTTTCGGGGGCTACACCTTC.

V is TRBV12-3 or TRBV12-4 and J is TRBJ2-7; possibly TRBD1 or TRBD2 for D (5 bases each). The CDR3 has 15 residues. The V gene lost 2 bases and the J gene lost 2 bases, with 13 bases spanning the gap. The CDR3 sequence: CASSLHGTEPYEQYF. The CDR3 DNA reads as TGTGCCAGCAGTTTACATGGGACGGAGCCCTACGAGCAGTACTTC.

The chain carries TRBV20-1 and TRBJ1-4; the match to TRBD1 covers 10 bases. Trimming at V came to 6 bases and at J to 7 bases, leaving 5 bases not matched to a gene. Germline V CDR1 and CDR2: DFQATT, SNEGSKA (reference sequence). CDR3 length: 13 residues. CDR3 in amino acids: CSAATGGREKLFF. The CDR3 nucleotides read TGCAGTGCCGCGACAGGGGGCCGTGAAAAACTGTTTTTT.

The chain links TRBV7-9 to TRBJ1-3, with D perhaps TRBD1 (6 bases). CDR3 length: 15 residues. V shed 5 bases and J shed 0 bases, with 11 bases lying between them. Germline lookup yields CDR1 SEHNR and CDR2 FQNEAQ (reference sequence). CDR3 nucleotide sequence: TGTGCCAGCAGCCGAGCAGGGGACTCTGGAAACACCATATATTTT. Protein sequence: CASSRAGDSGNTIYF.

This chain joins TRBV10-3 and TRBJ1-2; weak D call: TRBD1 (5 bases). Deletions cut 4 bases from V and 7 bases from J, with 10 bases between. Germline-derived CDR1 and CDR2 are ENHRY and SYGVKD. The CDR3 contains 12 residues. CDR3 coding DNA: TGTGCCATCAGTGCCCCGGGGGGTGGCTACACCTTC. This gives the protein CAISAPGGGYTF.

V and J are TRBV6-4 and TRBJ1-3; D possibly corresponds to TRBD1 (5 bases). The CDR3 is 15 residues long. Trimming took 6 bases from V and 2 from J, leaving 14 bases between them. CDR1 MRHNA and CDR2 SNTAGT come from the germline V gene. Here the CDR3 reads CASRDTLHPGNTIYF. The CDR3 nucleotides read TGTGCCAGCAGGGACACTTTACACCCTGGAAACACCATATATTTT.

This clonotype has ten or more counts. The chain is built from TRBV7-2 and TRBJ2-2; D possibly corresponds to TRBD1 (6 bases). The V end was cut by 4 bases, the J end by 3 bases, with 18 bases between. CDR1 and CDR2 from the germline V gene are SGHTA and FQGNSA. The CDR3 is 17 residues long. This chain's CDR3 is CASSSRGGSGHTGELFF. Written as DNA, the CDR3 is TGTGCCAGCAGCTCACGAGGGGGTAGTGGGCACACCGGGGAGCTGTTTTTT.

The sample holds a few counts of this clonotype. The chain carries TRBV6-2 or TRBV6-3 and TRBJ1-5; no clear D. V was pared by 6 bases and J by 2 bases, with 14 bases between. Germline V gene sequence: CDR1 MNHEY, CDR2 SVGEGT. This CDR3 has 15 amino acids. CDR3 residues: CASRPIDVRNQPQHF. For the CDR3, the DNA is TGTGCCAGCAGACCCATTGACGTACGCAATCAGCCCCAGCATTTT.